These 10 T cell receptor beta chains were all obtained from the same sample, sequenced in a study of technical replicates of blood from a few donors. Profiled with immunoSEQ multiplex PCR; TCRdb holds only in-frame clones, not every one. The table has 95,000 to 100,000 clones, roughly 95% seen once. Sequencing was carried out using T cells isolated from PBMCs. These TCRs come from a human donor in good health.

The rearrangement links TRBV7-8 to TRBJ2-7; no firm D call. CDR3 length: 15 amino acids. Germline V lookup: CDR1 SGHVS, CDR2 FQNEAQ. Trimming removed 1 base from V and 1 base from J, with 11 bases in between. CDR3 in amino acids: CASSLVGLESYEQYF. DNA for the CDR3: TGTGCCAGCAGCTTAGTAGGCCTAGAATCCTACGAGCAGTACTTC.

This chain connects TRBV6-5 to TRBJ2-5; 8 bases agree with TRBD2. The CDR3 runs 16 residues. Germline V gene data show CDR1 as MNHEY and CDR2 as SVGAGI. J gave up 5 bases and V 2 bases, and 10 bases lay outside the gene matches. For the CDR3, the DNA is TGTGCCAGCAGTTACGGGCGGGAGGAACTTTTTGAGACCCAGTACTTC. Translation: CASSYGREELFETQYF.

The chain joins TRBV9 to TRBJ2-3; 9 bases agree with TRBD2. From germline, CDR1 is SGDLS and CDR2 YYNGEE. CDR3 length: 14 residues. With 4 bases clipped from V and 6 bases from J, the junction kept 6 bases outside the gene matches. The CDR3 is CASSLSGGIDTQYF. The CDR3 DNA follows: TGTGCCAGCAGCCTTAGCGGGGGAATCGATACGCAGTATTTT.

The CDR3 bases are TGTGCCTCCCCAATCCTATGGAGTCGGGGCTACACCTTC. This gives the protein CASPILWSRGYTF. The rearrangement links TRBV30 to TRBJ1-2; D call uncertain. The germline V gene encodes CDR1 GTSNPN and CDR2 SVGIG (reference sequence). This CDR3 is built from 13 residues. Trimming removed 7 bases from V and 8 bases from J, with 20 bases in between.

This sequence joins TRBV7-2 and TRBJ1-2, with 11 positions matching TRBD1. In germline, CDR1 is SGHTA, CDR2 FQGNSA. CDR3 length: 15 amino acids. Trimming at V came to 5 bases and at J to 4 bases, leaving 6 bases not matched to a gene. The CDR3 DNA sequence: TGTGCCAGCAGCGACCGGGACAGGGGGGGCTATGGCTACACCTTC. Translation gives CASSDRDRGGYGYTF.

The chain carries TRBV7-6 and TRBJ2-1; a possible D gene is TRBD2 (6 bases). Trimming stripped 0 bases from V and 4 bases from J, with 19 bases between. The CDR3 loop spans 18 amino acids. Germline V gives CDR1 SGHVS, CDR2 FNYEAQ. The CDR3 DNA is TGTGCCAGCAGCTTAGCTGGGCTAGCGCAACCCCCATACAATGAGCAGTTCTTC. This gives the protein CASSLAGLAQPPYNEQFF.

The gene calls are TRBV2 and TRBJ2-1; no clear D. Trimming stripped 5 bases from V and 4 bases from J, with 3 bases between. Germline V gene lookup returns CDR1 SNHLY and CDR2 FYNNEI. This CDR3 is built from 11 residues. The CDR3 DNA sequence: TGTGCCAGCAGTCGGTACAATGAGCAGTTCTTC. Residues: CASSRYNEQFF. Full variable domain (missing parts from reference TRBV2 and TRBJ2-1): EPEVTQTPSHQVTQMGQEVILRCVPISNHLYFYWYRQILGQKVEFLVSFYNNEISEKSEIFDDQFSVERPDGSNFTLKIRSTKLEDSAMYFCASSRYNEQFFGPGTRLTVL.

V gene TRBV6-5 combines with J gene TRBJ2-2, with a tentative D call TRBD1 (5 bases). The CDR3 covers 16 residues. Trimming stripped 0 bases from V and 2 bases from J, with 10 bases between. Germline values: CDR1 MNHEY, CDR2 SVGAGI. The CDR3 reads CASSYSGASNTGELFF. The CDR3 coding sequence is TGTGCCAGCAGTTACTCAGGGGCCAGCAACACCGGGGAGCTGTTTTTT.

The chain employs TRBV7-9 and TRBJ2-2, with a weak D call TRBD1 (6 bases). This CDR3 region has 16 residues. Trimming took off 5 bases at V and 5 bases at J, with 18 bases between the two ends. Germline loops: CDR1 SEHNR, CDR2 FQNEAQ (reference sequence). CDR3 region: CASSNGLQGRTGELFF. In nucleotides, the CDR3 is TGTGCCAGCAGCAACGGGTTACAGGGCCGGACCGGGGAGCTGTTTTTT.

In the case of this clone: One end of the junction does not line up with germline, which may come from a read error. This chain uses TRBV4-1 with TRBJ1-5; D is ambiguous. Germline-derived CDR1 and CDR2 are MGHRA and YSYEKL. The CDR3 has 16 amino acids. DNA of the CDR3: TGCGCCAGCAGCCATGCTACTGGTCGTAGCGATCAGCCCCAGCATTTT. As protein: CASSHATGRSDQPQHF.